This TCR beta chain was recorded in a study of blood T cell repertoires in COVID-19. Across the whole study: Specimens from acute and convalescent COVID-19 originated in the United States, Italy and Spain. PBMCs, B-cell-depleted T cells, or T cells were the source of the cDNA or gDNA that made up the material.

The CDR3 runs 13 residues. Germline lookup yields CDR1 SGHNT and CDR2 YENEEA. V was shortened by 1 base and J by 8 bases, with 8 bases between the two germline ends. Methods used by the authors: The authors estimated nucleated cell counts from reference gene primer amplification. The protocol was immunoSEQ multiplex PCR, while the TCRdb copy is restricted to in-frame clones and leaves out a portion. The V and J calls and clone size come from that table; D and trimming were worked out from the DNA. The sample includes about 170,000 clones, roughly 84% seen only once; the top ten take about 15%. Seattle cases were enrolled at active infection and followed longitudinally.

Sequenced: peripheral blood. The genes are TRBV11-3 and TRBJ2-2; D is ambiguous. The receptor was isolated from an older woman with COVID-19, enrolled during active disease. CDR3 in amino acids: CASSLARDGELFF. The CDR3, as DNA: TGTGCCAGCAGCTTAGCTCGCGATGGGGAGCTGTTTTTT.